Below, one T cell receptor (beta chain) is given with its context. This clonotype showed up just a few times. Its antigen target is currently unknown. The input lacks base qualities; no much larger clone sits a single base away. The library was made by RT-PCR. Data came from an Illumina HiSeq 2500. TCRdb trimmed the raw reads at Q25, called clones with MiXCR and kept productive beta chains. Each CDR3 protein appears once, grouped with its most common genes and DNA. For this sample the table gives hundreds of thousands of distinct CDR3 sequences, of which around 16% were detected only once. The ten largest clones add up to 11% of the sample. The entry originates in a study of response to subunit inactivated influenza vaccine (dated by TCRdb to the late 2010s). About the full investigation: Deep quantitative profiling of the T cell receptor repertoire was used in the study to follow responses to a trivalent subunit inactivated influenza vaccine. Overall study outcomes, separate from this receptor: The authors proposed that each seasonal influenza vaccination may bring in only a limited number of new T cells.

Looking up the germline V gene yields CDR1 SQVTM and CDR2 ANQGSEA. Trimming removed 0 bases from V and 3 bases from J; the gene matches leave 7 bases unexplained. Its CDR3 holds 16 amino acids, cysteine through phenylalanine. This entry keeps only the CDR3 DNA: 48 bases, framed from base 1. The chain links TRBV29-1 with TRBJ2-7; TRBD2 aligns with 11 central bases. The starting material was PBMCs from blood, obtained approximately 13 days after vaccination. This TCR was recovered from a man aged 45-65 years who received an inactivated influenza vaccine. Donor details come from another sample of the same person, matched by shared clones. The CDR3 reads CSVEDRLAGGLYEQYF. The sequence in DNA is TGCAGCGTTGAAGATCGGCTAGCGGGAGGACTCTACGAGCAGTACTTC.